Listed here is a single T cell receptor beta chain. The germline V gene encodes CDR1 SNHLY and CDR2 FYNNEI. This CDR3 comprises 14 residues. V was cut by 3 bases and J by 5 bases, with 13 bases left in between. This record belongs to a study of blood T cells in healthy people across ages. Combining a sample-barcoded 5' primer with a J-beta primer mix, a second PCR ran for about 7 to 11 cycles. TCRdb processed the 5' RACE reads anew with MiXCR; each CDR3 protein has one entry. Of 1.5 million to 2 million distinct CDR3 sequences listed, roughly 30% were seen once; the top ten hold roughly 8%. The chain links TRBV2 to TRBJ2-5; D is perhaps TRBD2 (5 bases). The sequence was obtained from a woman in her 30s in good health. Material for sequencing was blood. Here the CDR3 DNA reads TGTGCCAGCAGTGAGTTGAGGGTCGGGGAGACCCAGTACTTC. It yields the protein CASSELRVGETQYF. Based on the CDR3 plus reference TRBV2 and TRBJ2-5, the full variable domain is EPEVTQTPSHQVTQMGQEVILRCVPISNHLYFYWYRQILGQKVEFLVSFYNNEISEKSEIFDDQFSVERPDGSNFTLKIRSTKLEDSAMYFCASSELRVGETQYFGPGTRLLVL.